This passage covers 9 T cell receptor beta chains from one sample sequenced in a study of OX40 agonist ivuxolimab in advanced cancers. The repertoire was sequenced with immunoSEQ multiplex PCR; TCRdb's copy has only in-frame clones and lacks some. The sample holds some 50,000 clones, approximately 91% seen once. The starting material was CD4+ or CD8+ T cells sorted from blood, obtained in a trial of the OX40 agonist ivuxolimab. Receptors were obtained from an adult with an advanced solid tumor such as melanoma, head and neck, liver or kidney cancer.

In this sample, this clone turned up a few times. This rearrangement joins TRBV5-5 to TRBJ2-1; 8 nucleotides line up with TRBD1. The CDR3 is 13 amino acids. Trimming at V came to 6 bases and at J to 6 bases, leaving 5 bases not matched to a gene. Per germline, CDR1 SGHKS and CDR2 YYEKEE (reference sequence). CDR3 sequence: CASTGQASNEQFF. The DNA for the CDR3 is TGTGCCAGCACGGGACAGGCAAGCAATGAGCAGTTCTTC. The complete variable domain, with remaining parts taken from reference TRBV5-5 and TRBJ2-1, reads DAGVTQSPTHLIKTRGQQVTLRCSPISGHKSVSWYQQVLGQGPQFIFQYYEKEERGRGNFPDRFSARQFPNYSSELNVNALLLGDSALYLCASTGQASNEQFFGPGTRLTVL.

The rearrangement joins TRBV6-1 to TRBJ1-1, with D perhaps matching TRBD1 (5 bases). V was trimmed by 2 bases and J by 11 bases, leaving 15 bases between them. The germline V gene has CDR1 MNHNS and CDR2 SASEGT. The length of the CDR3 is 13 residues. CDR3 DNA: TGTGCCAGCAGTGAAAGGGGCAGCGCCGTCGCTTTCTTT. Translated: CASSERGSAVAFF.

This chain joins TRBV7-2 and TRBJ2-7, with TRBD1 identical over 7 bases. In germline, CDR1 is SGHTA, CDR2 FQGNSA. The V and J ends lost 4 bases and 3 bases, in that order; junction bases with no gene match: 3. The CDR3 extends over 13 amino acids. CDR3: CASSSTGRYEQYF. DNA of the CDR3: TGTGCCAGCAGCTCGACAGGGCGCTACGAGCAGTACTTC.

This clone is medium-sized (0.01 to 0.1%). This specimen includes other DNA sequences encoding the same CDR3. The chain links TRBV5-4 to TRBJ2-1, with TRBD2 matching over 9 bases. After removal of 0 bases from V and 4 bases from J, the junction contained 5 bases not matched to a gene. The CDR3 sequence is 16 residues long. Germline loops: CDR1 SGHNT, CDR2 YYREEE (reference sequence). Here the CDR3 reads CASSLGGTSSYNEQFF. The CDR3 nucleotides read TGTGCCAGCAGCTTGGGGGGGACTAGCAGTTACAATGAGCAGTTCTTC.

V and J are TRBV28 and TRBJ1-2; 8 bases are shared with TRBD1. The CDR3 totals 15 residues. Unmatched junction bases numbered 8, after V lost 5 bases and J lost 3 bases. CDR1 is MDHEN and CDR2 is SYDVKM in the germline V gene. The chain's CDR3 is CASSETGGGHYGYTF. The CDR3, as DNA: TGTGCCAGCAGTGAAACAGGGGGTGGGCACTATGGCTACACCTTC.

The chain employs TRBV2 and TRBJ2-7, with 9 bases matching TRBD1. Unmatched junction bases numbered 7, after V lost 4 bases and J lost 3 bases. Germline V lookup: CDR1 SNHLY, CDR2 FYNNEI. This CDR3 spans 15 amino acids. The CDR3 loop is CASSVGTGKLYEQYF. CDR3 nucleotide sequence: TGTGCCAGCAGTGTGGGGACAGGGAAACTCTACGAGCAGTACTTC. Using reference TRBV2 and TRBJ2-7 for the parts outside the CDR3, the full variable domain is EPEVTQTPSHQVTQMGQEVILRCVPISNHLYFYWYRQILGQKVEFLVSFYNNEISEKSEIFDDQFSVERPDGSNFTLKIRSTKLEDSAMYFCASSVGTGKLYEQYFGPGTRLTVT.

J is TRBJ2-4 and V is TRBV6-1; 7 nucleotides align to TRBD2. The CDR3 is 14 amino acids. V lost 8 bases and J lost 2; bases outside the gene matches: 6. CDR1 and CDR2 from the germline V gene are MNHNS and SASEGT. The CDR3 DNA sequence: TGTGCCAGCGGGGAGGGCGGGTCCAAAAACATTCAGTACTTC. It translates to CASGEGGSKNIQYF.

V is TRBV28 and J is TRBJ2-7; TRBD1 is a possible D gene (6 bases). V was clipped by 5 bases and J by 0 bases, with 17 bases between them. The CDR3 totals 16 residues. CDR1 MDHEN and CDR2 SYDVKM come from the germline V gene. Here the CDR3 DNA reads TGTGCCAGCAGTGCCGGACAGTTAATGGGCTCCTACGAGCAGTACTTC. It specifies CASSAGQLMGSYEQYF.

The chain recombines TRBV6-1 with TRBJ2-1; 13 bases are a match to TRBD2. CDR1 is MNHNS, CDR2 SASEGT, per germline. The trim removed 4 bases at V and 3 bases at J, leaving 15 bases unmatched. CDR3 length: 20 residues. CDR3 coding DNA: TGTGCCAGCAGTGCCAAACCGGGACTAGCGGGGCTAGCTGACTACAATGAGCAGTTCTTC. This translates into CASSAKPGLAGLADYNEQFF.